The T cell receptor (beta chain) described here comes from a study of Ad26.COV2.S vaccination and SARS-CoV-2 variants. Study context: Ad26.COV2.S shots went into the muscle once or twice, 56 days apart.

The sample's treatment: around 19 received Ad26.COV2.S at low or high dose, single or two shots; 5 received placebo; per-sample allocation not given. The investigators took samples on day 63 after the first vaccine or placebo injection. CDR1 and CDR2 from the germline V gene are GTSNPN and SVGIG (reference sequence). CDR3 size: 11 residues. V lost 5 bases to trimming and J lost 4 bases, with 8 bases between them. This clone was recorded once. Its antigen is still unknown. In the same sample, other DNA sequences code for this CDR3. Study-wide findings and caveats: Whether participants received vaccine or placebo, their non-spike TCR breadth was similar.

Profiling relied on immunoSEQ multiplex PCR, and the TCRdb table lists in-frame clones only, not all of them. The profile shows some 320,000 clones, over 80% of them singletons. This clonotype was sampled from a person between 18 and 60 years old who received the Ad26.COV2.S COVID-19 vaccine or a placebo. The gene calls are TRBV30 and TRBJ1-2; D unresolved. The sequencing here drew on peripheral blood, taken in a trial of Ad26.COV2.S vaccine versus placebo. In nucleotides, the CDR3 is TGTGCCTGGGACCGGGGCTATGGCTACACCTTC. The encoded protein is CAWDRGYGYTF.